This TCR beta chain appears in the sequencing data of a study of OX40 agonist ivuxolimab in advanced cancers. Some background on the complete study: Ivuxolimab, which targeted the costimulatory receptor OX40 (CD134), was an agonistic, fully human IgG2 monoclonal antibody. Of the 50 to 55 patients in dose escalation, about 19 had hepatocellular carcinoma, some 15 had melanoma, 9 had renal cell carcinoma and 9 had head and neck cancer. The point of sequencing TCRbeta in the periphery was to test whether ivuxolimab changed TCR sequence diversity and drove clonal T-cell expansion. Patients were allowed to have had prior anti-PD-1, anti-PD-L1 or anti-CTLA-4 therapy, and approximately 43% of the dose-escalation patients had previously received checkpoint inhibitors. Intravenous ivuxolimab was administered to patients every 2 weeks at six dose levels: 0.01, 0.1, 0.3, 1.5, 3 and 10 mg/kg. The dose-escalation cohort was around 83% male with a mean age of approximately 59 years, ranging from roughly 23 to 90. The monotherapy dose-escalation portion (N of about 57 patients) of the phase I ivuxolimab trial is reported in the paper. Partial responses occurred in three dose-escalation patients: two with cutaneous melanoma and one with hepatocellular carcinoma.

To sequence the TCRbeta CDR3 region, genomic DNA was isolated from the sorted cells. The immunoSEQ Assay was used for sequencing of TCRbeta CDR3 regions. TCRdb retrieved this table from immuneACCESS and kept in-frame rearrangements only. Not all clones are present; in checked studies, unresolved V genes account for under half, and no reason is known for the remainder. In all, the sample holds 70,000 or so clones, and 80% to 90% of those were seen once. Jointly, the top ten make up more than 0.95% of the sample. Trimming leaves V shorter by 11 bases and J shorter by 5 bases, with the junction holding 19 bases beyond the gene matches. From the cysteine through the phenylalanine, the CDR3 covers 16 amino acids. The read is trimmed to its CDR3 DNA, 48 bases read in frame from base 1. CDR1 SNHLY and CDR2 FYNNEI were looked up in the germline V gene. General study outcomes and caveats: After ivuxolimab, expanded clones were on average more numerous among CD8+ T cells than among CD4+ T cells. Clonal expansion of both CD4+ and CD8+ blood T cells was observed from baseline to week 6 at doses 0.1 to 3.0 mg/kg. Low levels of normalized T-cell clonal expansion were also seen in some patients who did not respond. Antigen specificity was not determined for the clonally expanded peripheral T cells. In the 0.1-3.0 mg/kg groups, partial responders were among the patients with the lowest normalized peripheral clonal expansion, particularly in CD8+ T cells.

The trial excluded patients who had a history of autoimmune disease or were on systemic immunosuppression. Peripheral blood for TCR sequencing was drawn from every dose cohort at baseline, at cycle 4 day 1 and at cycle 7 day 1. The samples were drawn from a first-in-human, open-label, multicenter phase I dose-escalation trial of ivuxolimab. Adults with locally advanced or metastatic melanoma, renal cell carcinoma, hepatocellular carcinoma or head and neck squamous cell carcinoma were enrolled in the trial. CD4+ and CD8+ T cells were sorted separately from peripheral blood before TCR sequencing. Turning to this clone: Its antigen is not yet known. Base qualities are not at hand, and no much larger clone is one base apart.

The source was CD4+ or CD8+ T cells sorted from blood, collected in a trial of the OX40 agonist ivuxolimab. The sequence links TRBV2 to TRBJ1-1; TRBD1 fits 8 bases in the junction. This receptor was taken from an adult with an advanced solid tumor such as melanoma, head and neck, liver or kidney cancer. The CDR3 in this case is CAGTGQRTGRGTEAFF. The bases are TGTGCCGGGACTGGCCAGCGGACAGGGCGGGGAACTGAAGCTTTCTTT.